This T cell receptor beta chain is from a study of T-cell reconstitution after alpha-beta-depleted transplantation in children. The authors prepared the TCRbeta library with unique molecular identifiers. TCRdb re-called the PCR reads with MiXCR, one entry per CDR3 protein. The top ten hold roughly 6.2% of the sample, which has some 200,000 distinct CDR3 sequences, around 10% seen once. The sample in question was PBMCs from the stem cell graft donor, obtained from the stem cell graft. The clonotype originates from a human donor who donated a stem cell graft to a child with acute lymphoblastic leukemia.

As DNA, the CDR3 is TGTGCCAGCAGTGACCCAGTTGAGAGAAGGGCAAATACGCAGTATTTT. The encoded protein is CASSDPVERRANTQYF. V usage is TRBV2 and J usage is TRBJ2-3, with D uncertain. CDR1 and CDR2 (germline): SNHLY, FYNNEI. V lost 3 bases to trimming and J lost 7 bases, with 20 bases between them. The CDR3 contains 16 residues.